The T cell receptor beta chain described here comes from a study of blood T cell repertoires in COVID-19. TCRdb keeps only in-frame clones here, not all; method: immunoSEQ multiplex PCR. Here the sample spans a few hundred thousand clones, 80% to 90% being singletons. The CDR3 loop spans 14 amino acids. With V trimmed by 4 bases and J by 7 bases, 10 bases remained unmatched. Germline-derived CDR1 and CDR2 are SGHRS and YFSETQ. This sequence joins TRBV5-1 and TRBJ1-1, with 7 bases fitting TRBD1. Sequenced input: peripheral blood. The TCR comes from a middle-aged man with active or convalescent COVID-19. This CDR3 reads CASSRLGQQFEAFF. As DNA, the CDR3 is TGCGCCAGCAGCCGACTGGGACAGCAATTTGAAGCTTTCTTT.